This T cell receptor beta chain emerged from a study of CD8 T cells in ankylosing spondylitis. Study-wide points: Within matched ankylosing spondylitis synovial fluid, disease-linked clones were reportedly significantly enriched. For ankylosing spondylitis blood, a TCR beta motif of about eight highly homologous variants appeared characteristic.

As regards this clonotype: The target antigen is unknown. A much larger clone lies a single base off, so this may be a read error.

For TCR beta, libraries came from quantitative 5'-RACE with molecular barcodes. TCRdb processed the 5' RACE reads anew with MiXCR; each CDR3 protein has one entry. The sample carries around 210,000 distinct CDR3 sequences, around 8% recorded once. The CDR3 has 14 residues. Germline CDR1 is KGHSH and CDR2 is LQKENI. The chain carries TRBV18 and TRBJ1-5, with D tentatively TRBD1 (6 bases). This TCR derives from a female donor with ankylosing spondylitis or in good health (not recorded which). Specimen: blood, either unsorted or a sorted T cell fraction (not recorded which). As DNA, the CDR3 is TGTGCCAGCTCACTCGCAGGGGAAGATCAGCTCCAGCATTTT. This gives the protein CASSLAGEDQLQHF.